This T cell receptor beta chain was captured by sequencing in a study of T-cell reconstitution after alpha-beta-depleted transplantation in children. Germline assignment: CDR1 SQVTM and CDR2 ANQGSEA. Trimming removed 6 bases from V and 3 bases from J; junction bases left unmatched: 13. The CDR3 totals 16 residues. Preparation of the TCRbeta library was carried out with unique molecular identifiers. From the PCR reads, TCRdb called clonotypes with MiXCR, one entry per CDR3 protein. The sample has more than 450,000 distinct CDR3 sequences, around 17% seen once. The TCR was taken from a human donor who donated a stem cell graft to a child with acute lymphoblastic leukemia. The V gene is TRBV29-1, the J gene TRBJ2-7; 11 bases fit TRBD2. Here the sequenced sample was PBMCs from the stem cell graft donor, taken from the stem cell graft. The CDR3 region is CSVASRLAGRYYEQYF. CDR3 coding DNA: TGCAGCGTGGCTTCCCGACTAGCGGGAAGGTACTACGAGCAGTACTTC.